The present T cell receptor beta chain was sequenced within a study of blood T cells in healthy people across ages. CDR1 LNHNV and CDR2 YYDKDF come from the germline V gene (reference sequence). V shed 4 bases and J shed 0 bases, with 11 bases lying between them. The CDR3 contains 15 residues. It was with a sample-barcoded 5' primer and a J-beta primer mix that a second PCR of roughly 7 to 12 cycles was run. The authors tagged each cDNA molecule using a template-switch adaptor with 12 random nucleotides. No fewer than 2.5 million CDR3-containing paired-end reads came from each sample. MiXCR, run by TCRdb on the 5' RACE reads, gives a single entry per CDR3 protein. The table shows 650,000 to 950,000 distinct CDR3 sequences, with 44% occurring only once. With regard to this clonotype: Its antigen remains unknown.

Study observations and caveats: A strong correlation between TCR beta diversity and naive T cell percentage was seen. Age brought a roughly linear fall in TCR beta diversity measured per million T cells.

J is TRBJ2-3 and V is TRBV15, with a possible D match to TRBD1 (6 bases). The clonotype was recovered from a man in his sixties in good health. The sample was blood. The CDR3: CATSTRQGSTDTQYF. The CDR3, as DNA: TGTGCCACCAGCACCAGGCAGGGGAGCACAGATACGCAGTATTTT.